The clone carrying this TCR beta chain was detected once. As yet, its antigen is unknown. The sample originates from a study of radiotherapy plus CTLA-4 blockade in lung cancer. Study results and caveats: TCR clones of tumor origin grew in blood after radiotherapy plus ipilimumab.

The V end lost 6 bases, the J end lost 0 bases, and 12 bases lay between the germline ends. This CDR3 contains 14 residues. Per germline, CDR1 SEHNR and CDR2 FQNEAQ (reference sequence). Sequencing used immunoSEQ multiplex PCR; TCRdb keeps in-frame clones, though not all of them. The sample consists of 48,000 or so clones, roughly four fifths of them appearing once. Sample: peripheral blood, taken from a patient treated with radiotherapy plus ipilimumab. This clonotype was obtained from a human donor with non-small cell lung cancer whose response to radiotherapy plus ipilimumab could not be evaluated. This rearrangement joins TRBV7-9 to TRBJ2-7; a weak D match, TRBD2 (5 bases). CDR3 sequence reads: CASSPRGSSYEQYF. CDR3 coding DNA: TGTGCCAGCAGTCCCCGGGGTAGCTCCTACGAGCAGTACTTC.